The 12 T cell receptor beta chains given below trace back to one sample, sequenced in a study of spatial heterogeneity in lung cancer. Time point: sample taken at primary tumor resection. The study sequenced unsorted whole RNA from tumor, nontumor lung or frozen PBMC. One entry per CDR3 protein, called by TCRdb with MiXCR from the 5' RACE reads. Seen here are roughly 75,000 distinct CDR3 sequences, about 14% observed once, and the top ten hold over 5.5%. Sequenced here: PBMCs, sampled at surgery. These receptors came from a male donor with early-stage non-small cell lung cancer.

This chain joins TRBV11-2 and TRBJ2-7; possibly TRBD2 for D (6 bases). This CDR3 spans 16 amino acids. Germline V gene lookup returns CDR1 SGHAT and CDR2 FQNNGV. Between the trimmed V and J ends, which lost 3 bases and 2 bases, there was a span of 17 bases. The CDR3 region has the DNA TGTGCCAGCAGCTTGGGGCGGGGACTGGGCACCTACGAGCAGTACTTC. Encoded protein: CASSLGRGLGTYEQYF.

This clonotype has ten or more counts. The chain recombines TRBV27 with TRBJ2-1; perhaps TRBD2 as D (6 bases). V was shortened by 3 bases and J by 4 bases, with 13 bases between the two germline ends. Looked up from germline, CDR1 is MNHEY and CDR2 is SMNVEV (reference sequence). This CDR3 region has 15 residues. CDR3 residues: CASSLSASAYNEQFF. The CDR3 DNA reads TGTGCCAGCAGTTTGTCGGCTAGCGCTTACAATGAGCAGTTCTTC.

The chain uses TRBV7-2 and TRBJ1-2; perhaps TRBD1 as D (6 bases). The germline CDR1 and CDR2 sequences are SGHTA and FQGNSA. Trimming removed 5 bases from V and 8 bases from J, with 15 bases in between. This CDR3 region has 13 residues. The CDR3 DNA is TGTGCCAGCAGCCTTACAGGGCCCGGCGGCTACACCTTC. This codes for CASSLTGPGGYTF.

The chain recombines TRBV13 with TRBJ2-3; TRBD2 matches at 7 bases. Germline V CDR1 and CDR2: PRHDT, FYEKMQ (reference sequence). Trimming removed 5 bases from V and 4 bases from J; junction bases left unmatched: 9. This CDR3 contains 15 residues. As DNA, the CDR3 is TGTGCCAGCAGCCCCCCGGGCGGGGGAGCAGATACGCAGTATTTT. As protein: CASSPPGGGADTQYF. The full variable domain, its missing parts supplied by reference TRBV13 and TRBJ2-3, is AAGVIQSPRHLIKEKRETATLKCYPIPRHDTVYWYQQGPGQDPQFLISFYEKMQSDKGSIPDRFSAQQFSDYHSELNMSSLELGDSALYFCASSPPGGGADTQYFGPGTRLTVL.

There are many counts of this clonotype. The rearrangement uses TRBV11-3 and TRBJ1-6, with 9 bases aligning to TRBD1. Trimming removed 5 bases from V and 7 bases from J; junction bases left unmatched: 9. The CDR3 has 16 residues. CDR1 SGHNT and CDR2 YENEEA come from the germline V gene. CDR3 nucleotides: TGTGCCAGCAGCCGCGCGGGACAGGGTGTAAATTCACCCCTCCACTTT. As protein: CASSRAGQGVNSPLHF.

This clonotype came up many times. The rearrangement links TRBV14 to TRBJ2-1, with D tentatively TRBD2 (5 bases). V lost 0 bases and J 1 base, leaving 10 bases between the germline ends. CDR1 SGHDN and CDR2 FVKESK come from the germline V gene. This CDR3 is 16 amino acids long. As DNA, the CDR3 is TGTGCCAGCAGCCAAGAGTTTCGCGGGTCCTACAATGAGCAGTTCTTC. Translating gives CASSQEFRGSYNEQFF. Filled out from reference TRBV14 and TRBJ2-1, the complete variable domain reads EAGVTQFPSHSVIEKGQTVTLRCDPISGHDNLYWYRRVMGKEIKFLLHFVKESKQDESGMPNNRFLAERTGGTYSTLKVQPAELEDSGVYFCASSQEFRGSYNEQFFGPGTRLTVL.

The CDR3 sequence: CASSIVTNTEAFF. The CDR3 region has the DNA TGTGCCAGTAGTATTGTGACTAACACTGAAGCTTTCTTT. The chain employs TRBV19 and TRBJ1-1; no firm D call. V lost 3 bases, J lost 2 bases, and 7 bases lay in between. This CDR3 region has 13 residues. Germline CDR1 reads LNHDA; CDR2 reads SQIVND (reference sequence).

The table lists this clonotype with a few counts. This chain connects TRBV4-1 to TRBJ1-2; weak D call: TRBD1 (6 bases). With 1 base removed from V and 4 bases from J, the gap between germline ends came to 16 bases. The CDR3 covers 16 residues. Per germline, CDR1 MGHRA and CDR2 YSYEKL. CDR3 nucleotides: TGCGCCAGCAGCCAAGGACCTCCGACAGGCACCTATGGCTACACCTTC. This gives the protein CASSQGPPTGTYGYTF.

A few counts support this clonotype. V and J are TRBV24-1 and TRBJ2-1, with a tentative D call TRBD2 (5 bases). Trimming removed 4 bases from V and 6 bases from J, with 9 bases in between. Germline CDR1 KGHDR, CDR2 SFDVKD. This CDR3 contains 13 residues. CDR3 bases: TGTGCCACCAGTGACCATAGCGTCAATGAGCAGTTCTTC. Protein sequence: CATSDHSVNEQFF.

There are many counts of this clonotype. The V gene is TRBV4-3, the J gene TRBJ2-7; 13 nucleotides align to TRBD2. The CDR3 is made up of 15 amino acids. Losses at the gene ends were 1 base for V and 3 bases for J; bases not matched to a gene: 0. CDR1 and CDR2 from the germline V gene are LGHNA and YSLEER. The CDR3 spells CASSQGLAGGYEQYF. The CDR3 region has the DNA TGCGCCAGCAGCCAAGGACTAGCGGGAGGCTACGAGCAGTACTTC.

The CDR3: CASSSYRGPNYGYTF. In DNA form, the CDR3 reads TGTGCCAGCAGCTCATACAGGGGGCCCAACTATGGCTACACCTTC. The gene calls are TRBV5-6 and TRBJ1-2; 9 bases line up with TRBD1. After removal of 3 bases from V and 2 bases from J, the junction contained 5 bases not matched to a gene. The germline CDR1 and CDR2 sequences are SGHDT and YYEEEE. The CDR3 runs 15 residues.

For this clonotype: A much larger clone lies one base from this, so it may be a read error. The chain joins TRBV29-1 to TRBJ2-2; possible D gene TRBD2, 6 bases. This CDR3 spans 13 amino acids. The V gene's germline CDR1 is SQVTM and CDR2 ANQGSEA. CDR3 region: CSAIRERPGELYF. For the CDR3, the DNA is TGCAGCGCGATACGGGAGCGCCCCGGGGAGCTGTATTTT.